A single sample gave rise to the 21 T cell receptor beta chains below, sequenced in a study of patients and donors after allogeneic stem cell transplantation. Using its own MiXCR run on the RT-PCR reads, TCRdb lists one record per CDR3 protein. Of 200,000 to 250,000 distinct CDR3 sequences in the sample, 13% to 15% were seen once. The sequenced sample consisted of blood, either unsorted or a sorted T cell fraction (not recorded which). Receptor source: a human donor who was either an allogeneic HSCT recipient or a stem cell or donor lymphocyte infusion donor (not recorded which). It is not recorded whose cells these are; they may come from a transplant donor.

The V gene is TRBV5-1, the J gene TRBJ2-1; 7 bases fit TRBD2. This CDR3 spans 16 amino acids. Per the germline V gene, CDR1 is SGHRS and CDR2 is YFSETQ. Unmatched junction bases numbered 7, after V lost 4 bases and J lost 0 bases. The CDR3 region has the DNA TGCGCCAGCAGCCCTCTTCCGGGGGGCTCCTACAATGAGCAGTTCTTC. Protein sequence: CASSPLPGGSYNEQFF.

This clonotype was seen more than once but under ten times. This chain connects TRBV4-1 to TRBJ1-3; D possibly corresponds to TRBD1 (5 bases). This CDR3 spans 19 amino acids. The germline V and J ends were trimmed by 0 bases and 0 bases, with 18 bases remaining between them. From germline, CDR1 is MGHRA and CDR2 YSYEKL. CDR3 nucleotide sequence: TGCGCCAGCAGCCAAGATGCAGGGAGTAAGTGGGTCTCTGGAAACACCATATATTTT. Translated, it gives CASSQDAGSKWVSGNTIYF.

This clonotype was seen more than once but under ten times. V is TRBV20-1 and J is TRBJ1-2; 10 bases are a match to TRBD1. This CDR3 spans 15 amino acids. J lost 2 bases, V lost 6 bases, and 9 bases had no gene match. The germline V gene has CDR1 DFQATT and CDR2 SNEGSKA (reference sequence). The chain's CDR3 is CSAPRTGGENYGYTF. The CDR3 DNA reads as TGCAGTGCCCCGAGGACAGGGGGGGAGAACTATGGCTACACCTTC.

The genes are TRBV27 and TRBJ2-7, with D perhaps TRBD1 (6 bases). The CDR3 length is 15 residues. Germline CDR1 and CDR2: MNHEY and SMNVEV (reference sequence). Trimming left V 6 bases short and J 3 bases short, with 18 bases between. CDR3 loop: CASSPTGTLLYEQYF. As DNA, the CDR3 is TGTGCCAGCAGCCCTACAGGGACCCTCCTCTACGAGCAGTACTTC.

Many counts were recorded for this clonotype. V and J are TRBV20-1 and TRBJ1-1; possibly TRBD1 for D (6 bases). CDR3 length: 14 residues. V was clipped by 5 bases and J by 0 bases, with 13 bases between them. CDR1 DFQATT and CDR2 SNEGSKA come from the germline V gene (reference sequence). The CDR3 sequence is CSASRQAMNTEAFF. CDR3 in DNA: TGCAGTGCTTCTCGACAGGCCATGAACACTGAAGCTTTCTTT.

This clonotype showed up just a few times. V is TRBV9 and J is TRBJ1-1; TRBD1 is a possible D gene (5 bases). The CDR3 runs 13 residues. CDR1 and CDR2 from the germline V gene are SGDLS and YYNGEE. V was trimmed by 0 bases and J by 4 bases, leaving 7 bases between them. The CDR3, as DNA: TGTGCCAGCAGCGTAGTAGACAGCACTGAAGCTTTCTTT. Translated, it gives CASSVVDSTEAFF. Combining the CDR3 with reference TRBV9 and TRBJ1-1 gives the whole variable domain DSGVTQTPKHLITATGQRVTLRCSPRSGDLSVYWYQQSLDQGLQFLIQYYNGEERAKGNILERFSAQQFPDLHSELNLSSLELGDSALYFCASSVVDSTEAFFGQGTRLTVV.

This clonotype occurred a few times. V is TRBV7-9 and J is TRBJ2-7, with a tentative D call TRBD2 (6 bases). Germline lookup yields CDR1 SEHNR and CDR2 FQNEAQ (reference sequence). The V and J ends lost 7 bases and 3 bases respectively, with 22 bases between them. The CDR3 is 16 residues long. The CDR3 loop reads CASTAKRFGGNYEQYF. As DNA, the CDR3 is TGTGCCAGCACAGCAAAGAGGTTCGGCGGGAACTACGAGCAGTACTTC.

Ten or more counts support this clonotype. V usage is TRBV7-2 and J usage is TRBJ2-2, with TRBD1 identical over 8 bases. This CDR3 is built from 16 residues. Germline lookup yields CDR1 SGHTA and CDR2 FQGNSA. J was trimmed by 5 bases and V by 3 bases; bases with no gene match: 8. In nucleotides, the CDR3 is TGTGCCAGCAGCTTCCCAGGGGGCGCGGGAACCGGGGAGCTGTTTTTT. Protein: CASSFPGGAGTGELFF.

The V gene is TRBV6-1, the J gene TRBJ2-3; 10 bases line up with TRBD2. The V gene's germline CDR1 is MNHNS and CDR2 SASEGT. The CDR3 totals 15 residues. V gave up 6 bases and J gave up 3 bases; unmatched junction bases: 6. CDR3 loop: CASRTGTSETDTQYF. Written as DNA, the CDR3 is TGTGCCAGCAGAACAGGGACTAGCGAGACAGATACGCAGTATTTT.

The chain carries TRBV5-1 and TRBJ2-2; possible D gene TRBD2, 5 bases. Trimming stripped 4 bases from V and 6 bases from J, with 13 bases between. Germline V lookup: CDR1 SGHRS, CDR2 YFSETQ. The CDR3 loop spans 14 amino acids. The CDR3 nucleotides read TGCGCCAGCAGCATGGTAGCGCAGCCCGGGGAGCTGTTTTTT. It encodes CASSMVAQPGELFF.

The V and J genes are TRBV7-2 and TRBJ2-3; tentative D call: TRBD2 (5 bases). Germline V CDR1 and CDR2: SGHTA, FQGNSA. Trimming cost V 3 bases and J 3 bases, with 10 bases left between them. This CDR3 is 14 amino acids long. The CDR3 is CASSFIGDTDTQYF. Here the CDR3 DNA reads TGTGCCAGCAGCTTTATCGGGGATACAGATACGCAGTATTTT.

The CDR3 DNA reads TGTGCCAGCAGCAATAGTACAGGGACTAACTATGGCTACACCTTC. Encoded protein: CASSNSTGTNYGYTF. V and J are TRBV7-2 and TRBJ1-2; a possible D gene is TRBD1 (6 bases). The length of the CDR3 is 15 residues. CDR1 SGHTA and CDR2 FQGNSA come from the germline V gene. With 5 bases removed from V and 0 bases from J, the gap between germline ends came to 13 bases.

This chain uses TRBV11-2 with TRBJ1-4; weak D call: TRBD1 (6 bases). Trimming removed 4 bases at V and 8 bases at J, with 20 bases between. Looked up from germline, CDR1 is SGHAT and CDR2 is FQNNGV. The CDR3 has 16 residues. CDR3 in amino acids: CASSSNSGGSREKLFF. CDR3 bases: TGTGCCAGCAGCTCTAACTCTGGGGGCTCGCGGGAAAAACTGTTTTTT.

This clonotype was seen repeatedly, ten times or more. The CDR3 DNA reads TGTGCCAGCAGTTACACTAGGGTGGAGACCCAGTACTTC. Protein product: CASSYTRVETQYF. J is TRBJ2-5 and V is TRBV6-6, with TRBD2 as a possible D gene (5 bases). Germline values: CDR1 MNHNY, CDR2 SVGAGI (reference sequence). The V and J ends lost 2 bases and 5 bases respectively, with 9 bases between them. The length of the CDR3 is 13 residues.

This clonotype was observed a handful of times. The DNA for the CDR3 is TGCGCCAGCAGCCAGGGACAGGGGGCGATCGGTGAGCAGTTCTTC. It encodes CASSQGQGAIGEQFF. The genes are TRBV4-3 and TRBJ2-1; 12 positions agree with TRBD1. J was trimmed by 9 bases and V by 3 bases; bases with no gene match: 6. Germline-derived CDR1 and CDR2 are LGHNA and YSLEER. The CDR3 covers 15 residues.

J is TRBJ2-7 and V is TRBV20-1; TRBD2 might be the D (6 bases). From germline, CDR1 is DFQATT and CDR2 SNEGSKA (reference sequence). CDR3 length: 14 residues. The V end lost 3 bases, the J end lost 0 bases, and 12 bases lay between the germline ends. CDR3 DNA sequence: TGCAGTGCTAGTTTGGTAGCGGACTCCTACGAGCAGTACTTC. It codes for CSASLVADSYEQYF.

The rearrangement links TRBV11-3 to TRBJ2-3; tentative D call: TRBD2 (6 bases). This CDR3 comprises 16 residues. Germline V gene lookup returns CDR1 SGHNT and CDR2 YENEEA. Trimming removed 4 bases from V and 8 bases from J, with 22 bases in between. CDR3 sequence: CASSSLIRGTRPTQYF. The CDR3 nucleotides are TGTGCCAGCAGCTCCTTAATTCGCGGGACCCGACCTACGCAGTATTTT.

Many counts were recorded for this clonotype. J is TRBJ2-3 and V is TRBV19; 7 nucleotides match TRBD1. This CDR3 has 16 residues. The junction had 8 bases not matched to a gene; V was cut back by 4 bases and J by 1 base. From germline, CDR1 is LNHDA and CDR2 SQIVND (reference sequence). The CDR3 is CASSRVLDRRTDTQYF. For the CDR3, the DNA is TGTGCCAGTAGTAGGGTGTTGGACAGGCGCACAGATACGCAGTATTTT.

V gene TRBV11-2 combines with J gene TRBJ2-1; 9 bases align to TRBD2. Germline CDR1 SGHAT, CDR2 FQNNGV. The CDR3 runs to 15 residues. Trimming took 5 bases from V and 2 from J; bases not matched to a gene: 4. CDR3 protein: CASSRTSATYNEQFF. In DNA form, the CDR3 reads TGTGCCAGCAGCCGGACTAGCGCGACCTACAATGAGCAGTTCTTC.

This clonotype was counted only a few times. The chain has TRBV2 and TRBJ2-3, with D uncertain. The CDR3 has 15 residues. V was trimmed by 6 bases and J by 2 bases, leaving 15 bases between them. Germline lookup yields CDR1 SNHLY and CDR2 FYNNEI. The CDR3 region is CASSATVTPTDTQYF. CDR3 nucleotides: TGTGCCAGCAGCGCGACGGTGACCCCCACAGATACGCAGTATTTT.

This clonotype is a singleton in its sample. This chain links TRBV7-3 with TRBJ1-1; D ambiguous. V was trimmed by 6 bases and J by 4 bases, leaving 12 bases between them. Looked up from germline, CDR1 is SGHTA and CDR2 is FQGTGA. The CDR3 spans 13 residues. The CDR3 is CASSLRSSTEAFF. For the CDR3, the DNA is TGTGCCAGCAGTCTACGAAGCAGCACTGAAGCTTTCTTT. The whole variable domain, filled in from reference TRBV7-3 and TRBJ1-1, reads GAGVSQTPSNKVTEKGKYVELRCDPISGHTALYWYRQSLGQGPEFLIYFQGTGAADDSGLPNDRFFAVRPEGSVSTLKIQRTERGDSAVYLCASSLRSSTEAFFGQGTRLTVV.